Below are 23 T cell receptor beta chains sequenced from a single sample in a study of blood T cell repertoires in COVID-19. Sequencing was performed with immunoSEQ multiplex PCR; in TCRdb, only in-frame clones are kept and a portion is missing. The sample lists under 300,000 clones, about 82% occurring once. The sample comprised peripheral blood. These receptors originate from a man older than 75 with acute or convalescent COVID-19.

The chain joins TRBV2 to TRBJ1-1; no firm D call. With 4 bases removed from V and 1 base from J, the gap between germline ends came to 10 bases. Germline-derived CDR1 and CDR2 are SNHLY and FYNNEI. CDR3 length equals 14 residues. For the CDR3, the DNA is TGTGCCAGCAGTGGTAGTTCTAAGAACACTGAAGCTTTCTTT. Encoded protein: CASSGSSKNTEAFF. Full variable domain (missing parts from reference TRBV2 and TRBJ1-1): EPEVTQTPSHQVTQMGQEVILRCVPISNHLYFYWYRQILGQKVEFLVSFYNNEISEKSEIFDDQFSVERPDGSNFTLKIRSTKLEDSAMYFCASSGSSKNTEAFFGQGTRLTVV.

The V call is TRBV18, the J call TRBJ1-1; weak D call: TRBD1 (5 bases). From germline, CDR1 is KGHSH and CDR2 LQKENI. V lost 3 bases and J 5 bases, leaving 16 bases between the germline ends. The CDR3 loop spans 15 amino acids. In nucleotides, the CDR3 is TGTGCCAGCTCACCCCTGGTACAGGTGAGAACTGAAGCTTTCTTT. Translating gives CASSPLVQVRTEAFF.

The V gene is TRBV12-3 or TRBV12-4, the J gene TRBJ1-1; 7 nucleotides agree with TRBD1. The CDR3 is made up of 13 amino acids. V trimming: 6 bases; J trimming: 7 bases; junction bases outside the gene matches: 8. The CDR3 nucleotides are TGTGCCAGCAGCTCCGACAGGGCTGGTGAAGCTTTCTTT. Protein product: CASSSDRAGEAFF.

This clone appeared a single time. The V and J genes are TRBV3-1 (or the pseudogene TRBV3-2) and TRBJ2-1, with 11 bases matching TRBD2. Germline lookup yields CDR1 LGHDT and CDR2 YNNKEL (reference sequence). Losses at the gene ends were 1 base for V and 7 bases for J; bases not matched to a gene: 3. The length of the CDR3 is 15 residues. In nucleotides, the CDR3 is TGTGCCAGCAGCCAAGTAGCGGGAGGGCCGAATGAGCAGTTCTTC. Protein: CASSQVAGGPNEQFF.

The chain recombines TRBV5-1 with TRBJ1-1, with D possibly TRBD1 on 6 matching bases. The CDR3 consists of 14 residues. Germline V gene lookup returns CDR1 SGHRS and CDR2 YFSETQ. The V end lost 3 bases, the J end lost 0 bases, and 9 bases lay between the germline ends. CDR3 DNA sequence: TGCGCCAGCAGCTCTACAGGGATGAACACTGAAGCTTTCTTT. Residues: CASSSTGMNTEAFF.

This chain joins TRBV4-3 and TRBJ1-4; TRBD1 matches 7 bases. V shed 0 bases, J shed 4 bases, and the junction held 11 bases outside the gene matches. This CDR3 contains 18 residues. The germline V gene has CDR1 LGHNA and CDR2 YSLEER. Here the CDR3 DNA reads TGCGCCAGCAGCCAAGATACTGGACAGGCCTTTTTTAATGAAAAACTGTTTTTT. It is translated as CASSQDTGQAFFNEKLFF.

This clone turned up a few times. This rearrangement joins TRBV5-6 to TRBJ1-5, with 7 bases matching TRBD1. The CDR3 is 15 residues long. Germline V gene lookup returns CDR1 SGHDT and CDR2 YYEEEE. The trim removed 3 bases at V and 2 bases at J, leaving 5 bases unmatched. The DNA of the CDR3 is TGTGCCAGCAGCTCCTATGACAGGGGCAATCAGCCCCAGCATTTT. Its protein product is CASSSYDRGNQPQHF.

The V and J genes are TRBV25-1 and TRBJ1-1; D unclear. Trimming took 0 bases from V and 1 from J, leaving 6 bases between them. In germline, CDR1 is MGHDK, CDR2 SYGVNS. This CDR3 is built from 14 residues. Here the CDR3 DNA reads TGTGCCAGCAGTGAATACGGGAGGAACACTGAAGCTTTCTTT. Translating gives CASSEYGRNTEAFF.

The chain carries TRBV6-6 and TRBJ2-3, with 7 bases matching TRBD2. This CDR3 contains 16 residues. Germline CDR1 and CDR2: MNHNY and SVGAGI (reference sequence). Losses at the gene ends were 6 bases for V and 0 bases for J; bases not matched to a gene: 9. The CDR3 DNA reads as TGTGCCAGCAGACCCGTTATCGGGAGGAGCACAGATACGCAGTATTTT. The encoded protein is CASRPVIGRSTDTQYF.

V usage is TRBV3-1 (or the pseudogene TRBV3-2) and J usage is TRBJ1-2; the D gene is possibly TRBD1 (5 bases). CDR3 length: 13 residues. The V and J ends lost 4 bases and 7 bases respectively, with 13 bases between them. The germline V gene has CDR1 LGHDT and CDR2 YNNKEL (reference sequence). The DNA for the CDR3 is TGTGCCAGCAGCCCGGGGGGTAAAGCTGGCTACACCTTC. Translating gives CASSPGGKAGYTF.

The rearrangement uses TRBV6-2 or TRBV6-3 and TRBJ1-2, with 7 bases identical to TRBD1. The germline gives CDR1 MNHEY, CDR2 SVGEGT. After removal of 6 bases from V and 6 bases from J, the junction contained 7 bases not matched to a gene. The CDR3 runs 13 residues. The CDR3 coding sequence is TGTGCCAGCAGCAACCAGGGGGGCGATGGCTACACCTTC. Translating gives CASSNQGGDGYTF.

V usage is TRBV18 and J usage is TRBJ2-7, with 7 bases fitting TRBD2. The V and J ends lost 5 bases and 3 bases, in that order; junction bases with no gene match: 13. Germline values: CDR1 KGHSH, CDR2 LQKENI. The CDR3 totals 16 residues. CDR3 sequence (DNA): TGTGCCAGCTCATTAGAGACCGGGACTACCAACTACGAGCAGTACTTC. Amino acid sequence: CASSLETGTTNYEQYF.

The chain employs TRBV9 and TRBJ2-3, with 14 positions matching TRBD2. The CDR3 loop spans 16 amino acids. Germline CDR1 and CDR2: SGDLS and YYNGEE. Germline trimming cut 5 bases from V and 3 bases from J; bases unmatched to any gene: 5. The CDR3 here is CASSGLAGGLTDTQYF. CDR3 nucleotide sequence: TGTGCCAGCAGTGGACTAGCGGGAGGCCTGACAGATACGCAGTATTTT.

This clone occurred once. CDR3 residues: CASSPPSTGPLSYEQYF. CDR3 coding DNA: TGTGCCAGCTCACCACCTTCGACAGGGCCCCTCTCCTACGAGCAGTACTTC. V and J are TRBV18 and TRBJ2-7, with 7 bases that match TRBD1. The CDR3 sequence is 17 residues long. V trimming: 0 bases; J trimming: 0 bases; junction bases outside the gene matches: 8. Germline lookup yields CDR1 KGHSH and CDR2 LQKENI.

The V and J genes are TRBV28 and TRBJ1-5, with D possibly being TRBD1 (5 bases). Germline V CDR1 and CDR2: MDHEN, SYDVKM. The length of the CDR3 is 17 residues. Trimming took off 7 bases at V and 1 base at J, with 20 bases between the two ends. CDR3 nucleotides: TGTGCCAGCACCAATATCAAGTGGGGGGGGAGCAATCAGCCCCAGCATTTT. This gives the protein CASTNIKWGGSNQPQHF.

The chain links TRBV5-6 to TRBJ2-7; TRBD1 matches at 10 bases. Germline CDR1 and CDR2: SGHDT and YYEEEE. The CDR3 consists of 16 residues. After removal of 0 bases from V and 5 bases from J, the junction contained 8 bases not matched to a gene. The CDR3: CASSLAAGQGIHEQYF. The DNA for the CDR3 is TGTGCCAGCAGCTTGGCCGCGGGACAGGGGATCCACGAGCAGTACTTC.

This chain uses TRBV5-1 with TRBJ2-2; TRBD1 aligns across 9 bases. Germline lookup yields CDR1 SGHRS and CDR2 YFSETQ. The junction had 21 bases not matched to a gene; V was cut back by 4 bases and J by 5 bases. The CDR3 length is 20 residues. CDR3 protein: CASSPTPQTGGPRLTGELFF. In DNA form, the CDR3 reads TGCGCCAGCAGCCCCACCCCCCAAACAGGGGGCCCTAGGTTGACCGGGGAGCTGTTTTTT.

The chain couples TRBV25-1 to TRBJ2-1, with D possibly TRBD2 on 7 matching bases. Germline V gene sequence: CDR1 MGHDK, CDR2 SYGVNS. The germline V and J ends were trimmed by 3 bases and 4 bases, with 13 bases remaining between them. This CDR3 region has 15 residues. The CDR3 is CASSDTGRAYNEQFF. The CDR3 nucleotides read TGTGCCAGCAGTGATACAGGGAGGGCTTACAATGAGCAGTTCTTC.

V is TRBV5-4 and J is TRBJ1-1; D is unclear. CDR3 size: 14 residues. V gave up 4 bases and J gave up 10 bases, with 20 bases separating them. Germline loops: CDR1 SGHNT, CDR2 YYREEE (reference sequence). The CDR3 sequence is CASSPLTSQVGAFF. The CDR3 DNA is TGTGCCAGCAGCCCCTTGACGTCCCAGGTTGGAGCTTTCTTT.

J is TRBJ1-2 and V is TRBV28; D uncertain. The CDR3 totals 13 residues. Per the germline V gene, CDR1 is MDHEN and CDR2 is SYDVKM. Trimming removed 1 base at V and 4 bases at J, with 7 bases between. The CDR3 coding sequence is TGTGCCAGCAGTTTATCACAGAGCTATGGCTACACCTTC. Protein: CASSLSQSYGYTF.

V usage is TRBV5-1 and J usage is TRBJ2-6; 7 bases agree with TRBD1. The junction had 5 bases not matched to a gene; V was cut back by 2 bases and J by 0 bases. This CDR3 has 17 amino acids. The V gene's germline CDR1 is SGHRS and CDR2 YFSETQ. DNA for the CDR3: TGCGCCAGCAGCTTCGGGACAGACTACTCTGGGGCCAACGTCCTGACTTTC. Encoded protein: CASSFGTDYSGANVLTF.

V usage is TRBV18 and J usage is TRBJ2-7, with D tentatively TRBD1 (5 bases). Per the germline V gene, CDR1 is KGHSH and CDR2 is LQKENI. Trimming pared 2 bases from V and 2 bases from J, leaving 13 bases between. The CDR3 runs to 15 residues. CDR3 in amino acids: CASSPARGMTYEQYF. DNA of the CDR3: TGTGCCAGCTCACCAGCTAGGGGCATGACCTACGAGCAGTACTTC.

This clone was seen a handful of times. This chain uses TRBV6-5 with TRBJ1-1, with D maybe TRBD1 (6 bases). Germline assignment: CDR1 MNHEY and CDR2 SVGAGI. V was pared by 5 bases and J by 0 bases, with 13 bases between. The CDR3 is 15 residues long. CDR3 nucleotide sequence: TGTGCCAGCAGTAAACAGGGACAACTGAACACTGAAGCTTTCTTT. Its translation is CASSKQGQLNTEAFF.